This section outlines one T cell receptor (beta chain) sequence together with its context. Its target is unknown. This entry belongs to a study of CD8 T cells in Susac syndrome. Reverse transcription of about 0.45 to 1 ug RNA was performed with random hexamers. In TCRdb, the immunoSEQ multiplex PCR reads were re-called with MiXCR into one record per CDR3 protein. Of some 300,000 distinct CDR3 sequences in the sample, about 85% were seen once. V shed 0 bases, J shed 7 bases, and the junction held 11 bases outside the gene matches. In germline, CDR1 is SGHTA, CDR2 FQGTGA. The CDR3 is made up of 17 amino acids. Study observations and caveats: In its TCR sequencing and HLA analysis, the study acknowledged that the number of individuals was relatively small.

The chain couples TRBV7-3 to TRBJ1-5, with 8 bases fitting TRBD1. Material for sequencing was CD8+ T cells from PBMCs. This receptor was taken from a human donor with multiple sclerosis. The chain's CDR3 is CASSLTRGRGHPQPQHF. The CDR3 DNA follows: TGTGCCAGCAGCTTAACCCGGGGCAGGGGGCACCCACAGCCCCAGCATTTT.